This passage covers 26 T cell receptor beta chains from one sample sequenced in a study of blood T cell repertoires in COVID-19. Assay used: immunoSEQ multiplex PCR; TCRdb lists only in-frame clones, some missing. The sample shows 190,000 or so clones, less than 80% of them seen only once. Sequenced input: peripheral blood. The source of these receptors is a man aged 45 to 65 who had recovered from COVID-19.

DNA for the CDR3: TGTGCCAGCAGCTTGTCGGGGGATGGCTACACCTTC. Translated: CASSLSGDGYTF. The chain carries TRBV5-4 and TRBJ1-2; the D gene is possibly TRBD1 (5 bases). V was shortened by 1 base and J by 6 bases, with 7 bases between the two germline ends. Germline assignment: CDR1 SGHNT and CDR2 YYREEE (reference sequence). The CDR3 has 12 amino acids.

This clone was recorded once. The chain links TRBV19 to TRBJ2-1; 7 bases line up with TRBD1. Germline-derived CDR1 and CDR2 are LNHDA and SQIVND (reference sequence). Trimming at V came to 4 bases and at J to 0 bases, leaving 3 bases not matched to a gene. The CDR3 runs 15 residues. The CDR3 here is CASSTDRDSYNEQFF. The CDR3 coding sequence is TGTGCCAGTAGTACAGACAGGGACTCCTACAATGAGCAGTTCTTC.

This chain connects TRBV7-9 to TRBJ2-1; TRBD2 is a possible D gene (5 bases). This CDR3 region has 14 residues. The V end was cut by 2 bases, the J end by 9 bases, with 14 bases between. Germline assignment: CDR1 SEHNR and CDR2 FQNEAQ (reference sequence). This CDR3 is CASSLSLDPGEQFF. CDR3 nucleotides: TGTGCCAGCAGCTTATCACTAGACCCAGGTGAGCAGTTCTTC.

This clone was recorded only once. The chain is built from TRBV5-1 and TRBJ1-2; a weak D match, TRBD1 (6 bases). The CDR3 covers 14 residues. CDR1 and CDR2 (germline): SGHRS, YFSETQ. Deletions cut 3 bases from V and 4 bases from J, with 13 bases between. CDR3 in amino acids: CASSSTGPGYGYTF. In DNA form, the CDR3 reads TGCGCCAGCAGCTCGACAGGACCTGGCTATGGCTACACCTTC.

The chain combines TRBV7-2 with TRBJ1-4; 10 nucleotides agree with TRBD1. CDR1 and CDR2 from the germline V gene are SGHTA and FQGNSA. The CDR3 is 15 residues long. V gave up 5 bases and J gave up 6 bases; unmatched junction bases: 6. In DNA, the CDR3 is TGTGCCAGCAGCCACGGGACAGGGGCTGATGAAAAACTGTTTTTT. This translates into CASSHGTGADEKLFF.

This clone occurred once. The rearrangement uses TRBV6-5 and TRBJ1-6, with a tentative D call TRBD1 (5 bases). The CDR3 loop spans 14 amino acids. Germline assignment: CDR1 MNHEY and CDR2 SVGAGI. V lost 10 bases, J lost 8 bases, and 18 bases lay in between. The CDR3 nucleotides are TGTGCCACCGTCTTGGGGGGTGAGGATTCACCCCTCCACTTT. Amino acid sequence: CATVLGGEDSPLHF.

The chain has TRBV5-5 and TRBJ1-2; possible D gene TRBD1, 6 bases. Germline V gene sequence: CDR1 SGHKS, CDR2 YYEKEE (reference sequence). V gave up 4 bases and J gave up 0 bases, with 13 bases separating them. CDR3 length equals 15 residues. CDR3 residues: CASSPSTGSNYGYTF. The CDR3 DNA reads TGTGCCAGCAGCCCGTCGACAGGTTCTAACTATGGCTACACCTTC.

The V call is TRBV30, the J call TRBJ2-7, with D perhaps TRBD2 (5 bases). Germline values: CDR1 GTSNPN, CDR2 SVGIG (reference sequence). V was trimmed by 2 bases and J by 2 bases, leaving 16 bases between them. The CDR3 is made up of 15 amino acids. The CDR3 protein is CAWSTPDPGAYEQYF. The CDR3 nucleotides are TGTGCCTGGAGTACACCCGACCCCGGGGCCTACGAGCAGTACTTC.

The chain carries TRBV6-2 or TRBV6-3 and TRBJ1-5; 10 bases are a match to TRBD1. There are 18 residues in the CDR3. V trimming: 2 bases; J trimming: 6 bases; junction bases outside the gene matches: 13. Germline V gene sequence: CDR1 MNHEY, CDR2 SVGEGT. CDR3 in amino acids: CASSYLQRQGAMGQPQHF. The CDR3 nucleotides read TGTGCCAGCAGTTACCTCCAGCGACAGGGGGCGATGGGTCAGCCCCAGCATTTT.

This chain uses TRBV24-1 with TRBJ2-1; 7 bases align to TRBD1. The germline gives CDR1 KGHDR, CDR2 SFDVKD. V shed 2 bases, J shed 3 bases, and the junction held 6 bases outside the gene matches. This CDR3 is built from 16 residues. CDR3 DNA: TGTGCCACCAGTGATTCCGGGACAGAGTTCTACAATGAGCAGTTCTTC. Encoded protein: CATSDSGTEFYNEQFF.

The rearrangement uses TRBV14 and TRBJ2-7; a possible D gene is TRBD1 (6 bases). The V gene lost 1 base and the J gene lost 6 bases, with 19 bases spanning the gap. The CDR3 spans 16 residues. Germline CDR1 SGHDN, CDR2 FVKESK. Here the CDR3 reads CASSQGGNRAGREQYF. DNA of the CDR3: TGTGCCAGCAGCCAAGGGGGAAACAGGGCAGGACGCGAGCAGTACTTC. Drawing the rest from reference TRBV14 and TRBJ2-7, the complete variable domain is EAGVTQFPSHSVIEKGQTVTLRCDPISGHDNLYWYRRVMGKEIKFLLHFVKESKQDESGMPNNRFLAERTGGTYSTLKVQPAELEDSGVYFCASSQGGNRAGREQYFGPGTRLTVT.

The gene calls are TRBV28 and TRBJ2-3; D may be TRBD1 (6 bases). Germline V lookup: CDR1 MDHEN, CDR2 SYDVKM. The CDR3 consists of 14 residues. V lost 6 bases and J 5 bases, leaving 15 bases between the germline ends. The CDR3 spells CASSYGQLGDTQYF. The DNA for the CDR3 is TGTGCCAGCAGCTACGGACAGCTAGGAGATACGCAGTATTTT.

In this sample, this clone turned up a few times. The chain links TRBV2 to TRBJ2-1, with a possible D match to TRBD2 (6 bases). The length of the CDR3 is 15 residues. Germline assignment: CDR1 SNHLY and CDR2 FYNNEI. V shed 4 bases and J shed 5 bases, with 15 bases lying between them. Written as DNA, the CDR3 is TGTGCCAGCAGTGTCTTGGGGACTGGCCACAATGAGCAGTTCTTC. It encodes CASSVLGTGHNEQFF.

The J gene is TRBJ2-3, the V gene TRBV7-2; D gene unclear. Trimming shortened V by 1 base and J by 4 bases, and 9 bases separated the two germline ends. Per the germline V gene, CDR1 is SGHTA and CDR2 is FQGNSA. The CDR3 runs to 14 residues. CDR3 bases: TGTGCCAGCAGCTTAGACTACGAAGCAGATACGCAGTATTTT. This sequence encodes CASSLDYEADTQYF. Full variable domain (missing parts from reference TRBV7-2 and TRBJ2-3): GAGVSQSPSNKVTEKGKDVELRCDPISGHTALYWYRQSLGQGLEFLIYFQGNSAPDKSGLPSDRFSAERTGGSVSTLTIQRTQQEDSAVYLCASSLDYEADTQYFGPGTRLTVL.

The chain couples TRBV7-9 to TRBJ2-7; weak D call: TRBD2 (5 bases). The CDR3 runs 14 residues. The germline gives CDR1 SEHNR, CDR2 FQNEAQ (reference sequence). Trimming took off 4 bases at V and 1 base at J, with 11 bases between the two ends. CDR3 coding DNA: TGTGCCAGCAGCTCCCCCCGGGGATCCTACGAGCAGTACTTC. Translating it yields CASSSPRGSYEQYF.

The count of this clone is one. J is TRBJ1-3 and V is TRBV18, with 10 positions matching TRBD1. V trimming: 6 bases; J trimming: 5 bases; junction bases outside the gene matches: 7. Germline CDR1 is KGHSH and CDR2 is LQKENI. The CDR3 consists of 15 residues. CDR3 DNA: TGTGCCAGCTCTCCCGACAGGGGGCAAAGAAACACCATATATTTT. Its protein product is CASSPDRGQRNTIYF.

The gene calls are TRBV9 and TRBJ2-3, with D possibly matching TRBD1 (6 bases). The V and J ends lost 0 bases and 2 bases respectively, with 19 bases between them. This CDR3 is 18 amino acids long. Germline CDR1 is SGDLS and CDR2 is YYNGEE. CDR3 region: CASSVGLKTGLTTDTQYF. The DNA for the CDR3 is TGTGCCAGCAGCGTAGGTCTCAAGACAGGACTGACCACAGATACGCAGTATTTT.

V and J are TRBV3-1 (or the pseudogene TRBV3-2) and TRBJ1-2, with 7 bases matching TRBD1. Germline V gene data show CDR1 as LGHDT and CDR2 as YNNKEL (reference sequence). This CDR3 contains 15 residues. V lost 2 bases, J lost 4 bases, and 7 bases stayed unmatched. CDR3 nucleotide sequence: TGTGCCAGCAGCCAATTCGACAGGGTGGGCTATGGCTACACCTTC. Translated: CASSQFDRVGYGYTF.

V and J are TRBV24-1 and TRBJ1-1, with D possibly being TRBD1 (5 bases). The CDR3 sequence is 17 residues long. The V end was cut by 1 base, the J end by 5 bases, with 19 bases between. Germline CDR1 reads KGHDR; CDR2 reads SFDVKD. The CDR3 loop reads CATSDFWQGRAGTEAFF. The CDR3 nucleotides are TGTGCCACCAGTGATTTCTGGCAGGGAAGAGCGGGTACTGAAGCTTTCTTT.

A few counts support this clone. The sample carries other DNA sequences with the same CDR3. The CDR3 protein is CASSRNRGYEQYF. As DNA, the CDR3 is TGTGCCAGCAGTCGGAACAGGGGTTACGAGCAGTACTTC. The chain has TRBV12-3 or TRBV12-4 and TRBJ2-7; TRBD1 aligns across 7 bases. There are 13 residues in the CDR3. V shed 5 bases and J 4 bases; nucleotides not matched to a gene: 5.

This clone was found once. The chain combines TRBV6-5 with TRBJ2-5; D unresolved. Looked up from germline, CDR1 is MNHEY and CDR2 is SVGAGI. Trimming took 5 bases from V and 5 from J, leaving 9 bases between them. The CDR3 runs to 12 residues. CDR3 residues: CASSPTLETQYF. CDR3 nucleotide sequence: TGTGCCAGCAGTCCAACATTGGAGACCCAGTACTTC.

This clone was found once. The CDR3 spells CASSSWSSYNSPLHF. The DNA of the CDR3 is TGTGCCAGCTCATCTTGGAGCTCCTATAATTCACCCCTCCACTTT. The chain couples TRBV18 to TRBJ1-6; D unclear. The V gene's germline CDR1 is KGHSH and CDR2 LQKENI. The V gene lost 5 bases and the J gene lost 0 bases, with 8 bases spanning the gap. This CDR3 contains 15 residues.

The J gene is TRBJ2-7, the V gene TRBV7-2, with 8 positions matching TRBD1. After removal of 6 bases from V and 0 bases from J, the junction contained 7 bases not matched to a gene. Germline-derived CDR1 and CDR2 are SGHTA and FQGNSA. CDR3 length equals 15 residues. DNA of the CDR3: TGTGCCAGCAGAAACTCCGGGACAGGCTCCTACGAGCAGTACTTC. Residues: CASRNSGTGSYEQYF. Together with reference TRBV7-2 and TRBJ2-7, the CDR3 gives the full variable domain: GAGVSQSPSNKVTEKGKDVELRCDPISGHTALYWYRQSLGQGLEFLIYFQGNSAPDKSGLPSDRFSAERTGGSVSTLTIQRTQQEDSAVYLCASRNSGTGSYEQYFGPGTRLTVT.

J is TRBJ1-5 and V is TRBV4-2, with D maybe TRBD1 (5 bases). Germline V gene data show CDR1 as LGHNA and CDR2 as YNFKEQ. The CDR3 is 17 amino acids. Trimming cost V 0 bases and J 1 base, with 13 bases left between them. The CDR3 reads CASSQEAGRDSNQPQHF. Here the CDR3 DNA reads TGTGCCAGCAGCCAAGAGGCGGGGCGGGACAGCAATCAGCCCCAGCATTTT.

This clone was seen a single time. V is TRBV20-1 and J is TRBJ2-1, with 8 positions matching TRBD2. Trimming removed 8 bases from V and 8 bases from J; junction bases left unmatched: 5. Germline assignment: CDR1 DFQATT and CDR2 SNEGSKA (reference sequence). CDR3 length: 11 amino acids. The chain's CDR3 is CSTSGSHEQFF. In DNA form, the CDR3 reads TGCAGTACAAGCGGGAGCCATGAGCAGTTCTTC.

The chain is built from TRBV3-1 (or the pseudogene TRBV3-2) and TRBJ2-7, with 13 bases lining up with TRBD2. The CDR3 is 17 amino acids. The J segment lost 3 bases and the V segment lost 1 base, leaving 6 bases of the junction unmatched. CDR1 LGHDT and CDR2 YNNKEL come from the germline V gene (reference sequence). Here the CDR3 reads CASSQAYGLAGVYEQYF. As DNA, the CDR3 is TGTGCCAGCAGCCAAGCGTATGGACTAGCGGGAGTCTACGAGCAGTACTTC.